A selection of T cell receptor beta chains follows, all from one sample in a study of T cells in Graves' hyperthyroidism and ophthalmopathy. From the multiplex PCR reads, TCRdb called clonotypes with MiXCR, one entry per CDR3 protein. The data contain roughly 570,000 distinct CDR3 sequences, 46% of them singletons. The specimen sequenced was peripheral blood or thyroid tissue (not recorded which). These receptors all come from a woman aged 18-30 years with Graves' hyperthyroidism. CDR3s include the opening cysteine and the closing phenylalanine or tryptophan. D genes are given only for firm matches. Size is omitted from some rows. Given values are once, few, many or a class for expanded clones.

TRBV6-5,TRBD2,NA,TRBJ2-1,TGTGCCAGCAGTACCTCCTCGGGACTAGCGGGCAATGAGCAGTTCTTC,CASSTSSGLAGNEQFF
TRBV2,NA,NA,TRBJ1-5,TGTGCCAGCAGGGGGGGTTTTGAACAGCCCCAGCATTTT,CASRGGFEQPQHF
TRBV6-4,TRBD2,NA,TRBJ2-3,TGTGCCAGCAGTGAGGGACTAGCGGCCACAGATACGCAGTATTTT,CASSEGLAATDTQYF
TRBV6-5,NA,many,TRBJ1-1,TGTGCCAGCAGTTACTCAGAAGGGACTGAAGCTTTCTTT,CASSYSEGTEAFF
TRBV10-3,TRBD1,many,TRBJ2-5,TGTGCCAGTGACGTTGGGACAGGACGGGCAGAGACCCAGTACTTC,CASDVGTGRAETQYF
TRBV7-9,TRBD2,NA,TRBJ2-5,TGTGCCAGCAGTGGACCTAGGGTGGGAGGGGAGACCCAGTACTTC,CASSGPRVGGETQYF
TRBV3-1,TRBD1,many,TRBJ1-5,TGTGCCAGCAGCCATTCGGACAGGATTGGACAGCCCCAGCATTTT,CASSHSDRIGQPQHF
TRBV29-1,NA,NA,TRBJ2-5,TGCAGCCCCTGGAAGGGGCAAGAGACCCAGTACTTC,CSPWKGQETQYF
TRBV10-3,NA,NA,TRBJ2-7,TGTGCCATCAGTGAACAGACTTCCTACGAGCAGTACTTC,CAISEQTSYEQYF
TRBV29-1,TRBD1,NA,TRBJ1-1,TGCAGTCTATCGGGACAGGCTAACACTGAAGCTTTCTTT,CSLSGQANTEAFF
TRBV20-1,TRBD1,NA,TRBJ1-5,TGCAGTGCTGTTCAGGGGGGTAATCAGCCCCAGCATTTT,CSAVQGGNQPQHF
TRBV28,TRBD2,few,TRBJ2-2,TGTGCCAGCAGGACTAGCGGCCTCACTTCGAACACCGGGGAGCTGTTTTTT,CASRTSGLTSNTGELFF
TRBV12-3/TRBV12-4,NA,NA,TRBJ1-2,NA,CASSLWGSGTF
TRBV15,NA,NA,TRBJ2-3,TGTGCCACCAGCAGAGTAGAGAAGGTACATACGCAGTATTTT,CATSRVEKVHTQYF
TRBV6-5,TRBD1,NA,TRBJ1-1,TGTGCCAGCAGTTACGAGGGACAGGGGAACACTGAAGCTTTCTTT,CASSYEGQGNTEAFF
TRBV7-2,TRBD1,NA,TRBJ2-1,TGTGCCAGCACCATTCCGACAGGGAAGAATGAGCAGTTCTTC,CASTIPTGKNEQFF
TRBV15,NA,many,TRBJ2-5,TGTGCCACCAGCAGAGACCTGGGGGACCTACAAGAGACCCAGTACTTC,CATSRDLGDLQETQYF
TRBV7-9,TRBD2,many,TRBJ2-7,TGTGCCAGCAGCTTACCGGGACTAGCGTATGAGCAGTACTTC,CASSLPGLAYEQYF
TRBV20-1,NA,NA,TRBJ2-4,TGCAGTGCTCGGATTTGGGGGAGTGGTGGGAACATTCAGTACTTC,CSARIWGSGGNIQYF
TRBV30,NA,many,TRBJ1-1,TGTGCCTGGAGGCCCTTGATCACTGAAGCTTTCTTT,CAWRPLITEAFF
TRBV9,NA,many,TRBJ1-4,TGTGCCAGCAGCGTAGCTCGGTCCGTTGAAAAACTGTTTTTT,CASSVARSVEKLFF
TRBV2,NA,NA,TRBJ1-5,TGTGCCAGCAGTAACCGGAATAGCAATCAGCCCCAGCATTTT,CASSNRNSNQPQHF
TRBV7-9,TRBD1,many,TRBJ2-7,TGTGCCAGCAGCGTAAGGGACAGGGTGACCGAGCAGTACTTC,CASSVRDRVTEQYF
TRBV9,NA,NA,TRBJ2-5,TGTGCCAGCAGCGGCGCGGGGGCTTTACAAGAGACTCAGTACTTC,CASSGAGALQETQYF
TRBV19,NA,few,TRBJ2-2,TGTGCCAGTAGCGGACAGATCATGTTATCCGGGGAGCTGTTTTTT,CASSGQIMLSGELFF
TRBV7-9,NA,many,TRBJ1-1,TGTGCCAGCAGCTACTACAGGGCTGGGAACACTGAAGCTTTCTTT,CASSYYRAGNTEAFF
TRBV6-1,NA,NA,TRBJ2-7,TGTGCCAGCAGTGAAACGGGGCAGTACTTC,CASSETGQYF
TRBV7-2,NA,NA,TRBJ2-7,TGTGCCAGCAGCCTCGAATTCGAATACAATGAGCAGTACTTC,CASSLEFEYNEQYF
TRBV29-1,NA,NA,TRBJ1-1,TGCAGCAGTTACTCCCTGGCCTTGAACACTGAAGCTTTCTTT,CSSYSLALNTEAFF
TRBV6-1,TRBD1,NA,TRBJ1-1,TGTGCCAGCAGGGTGGACAGGTTTGAAGCTTTCTTT,CASRVDRFEAFF
TRBV20-1,NA,NA,TRBJ2-4,TGCAGTGCTAGCGGGGGGGACAGGGTGGACATTCAGTACTTC,CSASGGDRVDIQYF
TRBV9,NA,few,TRBJ2-2,TGTGCCAGCAGCGTAACTGGGGTGGGCACCGGGGAGCTGTTTTTT,CASSVTGVGTGELFF
TRBV11-2,NA,many,TRBJ2-7,TGTGCCAGCAGCCCCCGAGGACAGGACTACTACGAGCAGTACTTC,CASSPRGQDYYEQYF
TRBV11-2,TRBD1,NA,TRBJ1-1,TGTGCCAGCAGCTTATCGAAGGGGGCGCGGACTGAAGCTTTCTTT,CASSLSKGARTEAFF
TRBV7-2,TRBD1,many,TRBJ1-5,TGTGCCAGCAGCTTAGCGGGGACAGGTATCAATCAGCCCCAGCATTTT,CASSLAGTGINQPQHF
TRBV19,NA,NA,TRBJ1-1,TGTGCCACCTCCCGGTCAGGACCTATTGGAAACACTGAAGCTTTCTTT,CATSRSGPIGNTEAFF
TRBV9,NA,NA,TRBJ2-1,TGTGCCAGCAGCGTAGCGGGAGTGAACTACAATGAGCAGTTCTTC,CASSVAGVNYNEQFF
TRBV4-1,NA,NA,TRBJ2-5,TGCGCCAGCAGCCATATGGGGGATCCCGGAGAGACCCAGTACTTC,CASSHMGDPGETQYF
TRBV10-3,NA,many,TRBJ1-2,TGTGCCATCAAGAAAGGGACTAACTATGGCTACACCTTC,CAIKKGTNYGYTF
TRBV20-1,TRBD1,NA,TRBJ2-5,TGCAGTGCCAGCATGCTCGGGACAGCACAAGAGACCCAGTACTTC,CSASMLGTAQETQYF
TRBV7-3,NA,NA,TRBJ2-2,TGTGCCAGCAGCCCTGACACCGGGGACGTCGGGGAGCTGTTTTTT,CASSPDTGDVGELFF
TRBV24-1,NA,NA,TRBJ2-7,TGTGCCAGCGGATCCGACTACGAGCAGTACTTC,CASGSDYEQYF
TRBV6-5,NA,NA,TRBJ2-7,TGTGCCAGCAGCTTAAGCGACTCCTGCGAGCAGTACTTC,CASSLSDSCEQYF
TRBV29-1,NA,NA,TRBJ1-1,TGCAGCGTTGATACAGGGTGGTTAGCTTTCTTT,CSVDTGWLAFF
TRBV7-3,NA,NA,TRBJ2-7,TGTGCCAACGGCGTCTGTGGCGGGCAGTACTTC,CANGVCGGQYF
TRBV7-3,NA,many,TRBJ1-1,TGTGCCAGCGGCCGATACAGGAACACTGAAGCTTTCTTT,CASGRYRNTEAFF
TRBV6-1,TRBD1,many,TRBJ1-2,TGTGCCAGCAGTGAAGGGGACAGGGTAGGTGGCTACACCTTC,CASSEGDRVGGYTF
TRBV9,TRBD2,NA,TRBJ2-1,TGTGCCAGCAGCGTAGGCGGCGGGAGGCTCAATGAGCAGTTCTTC,CASSVGGGRLNEQFF
TRBV7-2,TRBD2,NA,TRBJ2-3,TGTGCCAGCAGCTTAGAGGCTAGCGGGAATTTAGATACGCAGTATTTT,CASSLEASGNLDTQYF
TRBV7-2,NA,many,TRBJ2-2,TGTGCCAGCAGCTTAGCGGTTAGCGGCCTTAACACCGGGGAGCTGTTTTTT,CASSLAVSGLNTGELFF
TRBV12-5,NA,many,TRBJ2-7,TGTGCTAGTGGTTCGGAATCCTACGAGCAGTACTTC,CASGSESYEQYF
TRBV29-1,NA,NA,TRBJ1-1,TGCAGCGTTAGGGCAGGGACTGAAGCTTTCTTT,CSVRAGTEAFF
TRBV15,NA,many,TRBJ2-2,TGTGCCACCAGCAGAGGACTAGTCGAAGCCGAGGAGCTGTTTTTT,CATSRGLVEAEELFF
TRBV3-1,TRBD1,many,TRBJ2-7,TGTGCCAGCAGCCCTTCCGGACAGGGCTCCTACGAGCAGTACTTC,CASSPSGQGSYEQYF
TRBV10-2,NA,few,TRBJ2-2,TGCGCCAGCAGGACCGAGGGAGTGGGCACCGGGGAGCTGTTTTTT,CASRTEGVGTGELFF
TRBV20-1,TRBD2,many,TRBJ2-7,TGCAGTGCTAGCCCTAGCGGGGGAAGCTCCTACGAGCAGTACTTC,CSASPSGGSSYEQYF
TRBV6-5,TRBD2,few,TRBJ2-7,TGTGCCAGCAGTTCGGGACTAGCGGGAGGGCCGGGTTACGAGCAGTACTTC,CASSSGLAGGPGYEQYF
TRBV29-1,NA,NA,TRBJ1-1,TGCAGCGTAGATCTGGGGAACACTGAAGCTTTCTTT,CSVDLGNTEAFF
TRBV2,TRBD2,NA,TRBJ2-3,TGTGCCAGCAGTCCCCGGAGGTTACTAGCGGGAGCCTCTAGCACAGATACGCAGTATTTT,CASSPRRLLAGASSTDTQYF
TRBV5-1,NA,many,TRBJ2-7,TGCGCCAGCAGCTCCCGACAGGACGAGCAGTACTTC,CASSSRQDEQYF